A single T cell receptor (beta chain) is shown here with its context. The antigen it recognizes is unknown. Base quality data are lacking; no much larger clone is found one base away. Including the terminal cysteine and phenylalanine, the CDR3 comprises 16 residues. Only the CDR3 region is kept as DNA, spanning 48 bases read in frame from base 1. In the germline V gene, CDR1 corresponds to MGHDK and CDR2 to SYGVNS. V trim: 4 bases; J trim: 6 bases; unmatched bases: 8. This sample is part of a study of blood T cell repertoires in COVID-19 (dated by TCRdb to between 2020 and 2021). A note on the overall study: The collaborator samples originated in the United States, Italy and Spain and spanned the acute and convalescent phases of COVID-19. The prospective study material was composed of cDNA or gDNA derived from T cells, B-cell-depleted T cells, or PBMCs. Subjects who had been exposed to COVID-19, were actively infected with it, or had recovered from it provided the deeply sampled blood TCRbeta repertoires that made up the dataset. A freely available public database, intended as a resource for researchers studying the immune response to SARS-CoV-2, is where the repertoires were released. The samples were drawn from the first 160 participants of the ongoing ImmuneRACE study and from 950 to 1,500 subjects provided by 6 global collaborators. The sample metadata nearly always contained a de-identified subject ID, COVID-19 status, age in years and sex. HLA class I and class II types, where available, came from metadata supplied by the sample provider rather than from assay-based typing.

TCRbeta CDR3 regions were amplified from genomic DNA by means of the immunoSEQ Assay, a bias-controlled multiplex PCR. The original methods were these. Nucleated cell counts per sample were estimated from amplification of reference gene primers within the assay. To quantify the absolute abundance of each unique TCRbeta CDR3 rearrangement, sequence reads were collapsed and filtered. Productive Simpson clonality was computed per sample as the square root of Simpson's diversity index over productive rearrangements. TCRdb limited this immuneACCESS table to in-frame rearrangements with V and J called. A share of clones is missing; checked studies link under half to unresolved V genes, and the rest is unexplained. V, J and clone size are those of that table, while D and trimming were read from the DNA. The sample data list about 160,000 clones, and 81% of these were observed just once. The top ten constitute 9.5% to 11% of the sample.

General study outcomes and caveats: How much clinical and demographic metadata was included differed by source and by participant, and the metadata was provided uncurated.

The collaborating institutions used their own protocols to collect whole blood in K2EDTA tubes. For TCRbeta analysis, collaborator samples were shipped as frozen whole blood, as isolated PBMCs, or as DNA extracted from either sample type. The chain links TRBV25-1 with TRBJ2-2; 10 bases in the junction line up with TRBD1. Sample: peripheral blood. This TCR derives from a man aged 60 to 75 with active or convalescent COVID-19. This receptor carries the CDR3 CASSGSGTGDPGELFF. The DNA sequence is TGTGCCAGCAGTGGCTCCGGGACAGGGGACCCCGGGGAGCTGTTTTTT. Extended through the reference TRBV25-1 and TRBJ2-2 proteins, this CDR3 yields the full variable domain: EADIYQTPRYLVIGTGKKITLECSQTMGHDKMYWYQQDPGMELHLIHYSYGVNSTEKGDLSSESTVSRIRTEHFPLTLESARPSHTSQYLCASSGSGTGDPGELFFGEGSRLTVL.